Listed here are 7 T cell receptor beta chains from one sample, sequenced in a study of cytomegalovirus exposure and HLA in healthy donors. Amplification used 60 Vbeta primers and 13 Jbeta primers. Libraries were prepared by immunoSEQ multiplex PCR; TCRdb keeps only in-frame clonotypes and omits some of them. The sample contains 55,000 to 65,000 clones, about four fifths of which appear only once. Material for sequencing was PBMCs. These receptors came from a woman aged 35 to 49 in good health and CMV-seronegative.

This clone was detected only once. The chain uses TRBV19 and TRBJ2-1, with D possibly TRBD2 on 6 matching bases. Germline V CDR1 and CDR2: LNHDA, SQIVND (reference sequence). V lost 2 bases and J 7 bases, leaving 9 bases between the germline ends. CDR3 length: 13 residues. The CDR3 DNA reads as TGTGCCAGTAGTATATTGGAGGGAAATGAGCAGTTCTTC. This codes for CASSILEGNEQFF.

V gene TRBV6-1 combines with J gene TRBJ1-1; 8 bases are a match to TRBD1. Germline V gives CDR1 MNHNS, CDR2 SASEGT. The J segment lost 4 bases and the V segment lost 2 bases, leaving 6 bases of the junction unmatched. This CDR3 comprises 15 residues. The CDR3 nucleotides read TGTGCCAGCAGTGAATTAGGACAGGGCCGCACTGAAGCTTTCTTT. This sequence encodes CASSELGQGRTEAFF.

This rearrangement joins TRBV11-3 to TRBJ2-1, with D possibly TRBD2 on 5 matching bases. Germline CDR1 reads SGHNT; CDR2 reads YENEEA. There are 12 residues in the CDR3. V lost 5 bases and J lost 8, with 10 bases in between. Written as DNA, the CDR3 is TGTGCCAGCAGCCGACCCGGGGATGAGCAGTTCTTC. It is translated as CASSRPGDEQFF.

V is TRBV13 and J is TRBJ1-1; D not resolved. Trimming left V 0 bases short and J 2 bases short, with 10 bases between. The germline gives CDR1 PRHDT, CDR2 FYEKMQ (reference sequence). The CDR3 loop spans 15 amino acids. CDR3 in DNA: TGTGCCAGCAGCTTAGGCCCCGCCAGAAACACTGAAGCTTTCTTT. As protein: CASSLGPARNTEAFF.

As DNA, the CDR3 is TGTGCCAGCAGGTTACAGGGGGCGTTCGAGCAGTACTTC. Translated: CASRLQGAFEQYF. J is TRBJ2-7 and V is TRBV28, with TRBD1 matching 9 bases. Germline values: CDR1 MDHEN, CDR2 SYDVKM. Trimming at V came to 6 bases and at J to 6 bases, leaving 6 bases not matched to a gene. This CDR3 spans 13 amino acids.

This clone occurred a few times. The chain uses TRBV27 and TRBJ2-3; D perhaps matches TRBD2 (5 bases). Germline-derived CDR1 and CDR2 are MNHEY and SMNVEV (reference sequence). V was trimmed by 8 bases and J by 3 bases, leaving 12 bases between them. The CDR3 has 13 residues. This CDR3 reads CASRRPGTDTQYF. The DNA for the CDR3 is TGTGCCAGCCGCCGACCGGGGACAGATACGCAGTATTTT.

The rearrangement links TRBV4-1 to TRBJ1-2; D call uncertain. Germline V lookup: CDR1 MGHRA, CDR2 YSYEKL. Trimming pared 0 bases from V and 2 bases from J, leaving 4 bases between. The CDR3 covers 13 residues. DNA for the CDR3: TGCGCCAGCAGCCAAGACAGGAACTATGGCTACACCTTC. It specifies CASSQDRNYGYTF.